This T cell receptor beta chain was documented in a study of identical twins. Regarding the study as a whole: The study found weaker excess twin sharing in beta out-of-frame sequences. The study reached conclusions through statistical analysis that was cross-sectional, not following the same donors.

Using its own MiXCR run on the 5' RACE reads, TCRdb lists one record per CDR3 protein. The sample contains about 700,000 distinct CDR3 sequences, around 5.7% of which appear only once. This CDR3 is built from 16 residues. V trimming: 1 base; J trimming: 9 bases; junction bases outside the gene matches: 9. Germline loops: CDR1 SGHRS, CDR2 YFSETQ. A remark on this clonotype: The target antigen is unknown.

The source is a young man in good health. V gene TRBV5-1 combines with J gene TRBJ2-1; TRBD2 aligns across 11 bases. The specimen sequenced was naive T cells sorted from blood. CDR3: CASSLPTSGSFSEQFF. CDR3 nucleotide sequence: TGCGCCAGCAGCTTGCCCACTAGCGGGAGTTTTAGTGAGCAGTTCTTC.